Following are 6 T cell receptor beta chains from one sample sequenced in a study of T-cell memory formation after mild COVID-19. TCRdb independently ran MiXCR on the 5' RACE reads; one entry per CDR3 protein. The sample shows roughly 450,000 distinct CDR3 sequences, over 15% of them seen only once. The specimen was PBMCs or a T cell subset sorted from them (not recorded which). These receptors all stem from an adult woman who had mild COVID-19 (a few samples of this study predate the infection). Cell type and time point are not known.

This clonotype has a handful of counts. CDR3 residues: CASSFMTSLGSDEQFF. The CDR3 nucleotides are TGTGCCAGCAGCTTTATGACTAGCTTGGGGTCAGACGAGCAGTTCTTC. The chain combines TRBV5-5 with TRBJ2-1; the match to TRBD2 covers 7 bases. The CDR3 extends over 16 amino acids. V was clipped by 2 bases and J by 10 bases; unmatched bases: 15. CDR1 SGHKS and CDR2 YYEKEE come from the germline V gene (reference sequence).

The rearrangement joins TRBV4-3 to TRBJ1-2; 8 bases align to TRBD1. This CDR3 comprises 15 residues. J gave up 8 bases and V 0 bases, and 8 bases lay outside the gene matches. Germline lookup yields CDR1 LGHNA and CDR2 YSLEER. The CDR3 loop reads CASSQDRQGAGGYTF. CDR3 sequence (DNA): TGCGCCAGCAGCCAAGATCGGCAGGGGGCGGGCGGCTACACCTTC.

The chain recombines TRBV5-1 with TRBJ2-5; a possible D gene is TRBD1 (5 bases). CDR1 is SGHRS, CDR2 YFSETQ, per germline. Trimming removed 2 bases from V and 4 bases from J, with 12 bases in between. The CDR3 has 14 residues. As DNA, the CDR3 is TGCGCCAGCAGCTTAGCCAGGGTGGTAGAGACCCAGTACTTC. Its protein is CASSLARVVETQYF.

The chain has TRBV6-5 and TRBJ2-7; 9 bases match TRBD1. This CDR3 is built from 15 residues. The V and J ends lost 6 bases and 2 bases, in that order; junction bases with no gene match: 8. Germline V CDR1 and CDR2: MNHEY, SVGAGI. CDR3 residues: CASRTGTGSPYEQYF. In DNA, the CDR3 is TGTGCCAGCAGAACCGGGACAGGGAGTCCCTACGAGCAGTACTTC.

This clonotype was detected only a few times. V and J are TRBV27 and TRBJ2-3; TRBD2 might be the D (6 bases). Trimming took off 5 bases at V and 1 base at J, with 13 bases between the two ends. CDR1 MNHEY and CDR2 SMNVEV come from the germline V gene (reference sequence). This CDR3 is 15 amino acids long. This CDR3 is CASSPHSGRTDTQYF. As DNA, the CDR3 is TGTGCCAGCAGTCCGCACAGCGGGCGCACAGATACGCAGTATTTT.

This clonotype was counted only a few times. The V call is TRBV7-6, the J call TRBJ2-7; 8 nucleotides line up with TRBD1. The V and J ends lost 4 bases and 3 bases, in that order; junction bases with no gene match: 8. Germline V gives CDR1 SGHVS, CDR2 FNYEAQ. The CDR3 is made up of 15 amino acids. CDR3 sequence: CASSSSGTGYYEQYF. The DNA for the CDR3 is TGTGCCAGCAGCTCCTCCGGGACAGGATACTACGAGCAGTACTTC.